This T cell receptor (beta chain) stems from a study of shared clonotypes between healthy human individuals. General study findings and limits: Sharing of clonotypes among donors was expected to vary with sequencing depth. Compared with memory subsets, naive subsets generally had larger estimated richness.

The CDR3 has 14 residues. Trimming left V 4 bases short and J 6 bases short, with 14 bases between. Germline CDR1 is SGDLS and CDR2 is YYNGEE. Measured with immunoSEQ multiplex PCR; TCRdb has only the in-frame clones, and not every one. Of hundreds of thousands of clones detected, less than 85% appear once; the ten largest clones hold more than 1.5%. Donors, without exception, were Caucasian adults residing in Nashville, Tennessee. Regarding this clone: Its antigen is as yet unknown.

The clonotype originates from a woman aged 25 to 45 in good health. The chain joins TRBV9 to TRBJ2-1; D call uncertain. The sample consisted of memory CD4+ T cells sorted from blood. The subset here: CD45RA-negative fraction. The CDR3 reads CASSPHPYSNEQFF. Written as DNA, the CDR3 is TGTGCCAGCAGCCCCCATCCTTATAGCAATGAGCAGTTCTTC.